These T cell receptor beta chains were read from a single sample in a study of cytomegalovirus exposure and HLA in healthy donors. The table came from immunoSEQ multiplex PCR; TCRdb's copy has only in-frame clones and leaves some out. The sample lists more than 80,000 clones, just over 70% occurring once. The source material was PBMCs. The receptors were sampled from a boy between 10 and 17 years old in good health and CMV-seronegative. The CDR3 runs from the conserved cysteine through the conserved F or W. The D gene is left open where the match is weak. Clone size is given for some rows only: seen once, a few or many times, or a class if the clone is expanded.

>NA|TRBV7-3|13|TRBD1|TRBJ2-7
TGTGCCAGCAGCCCCGGGACAGGTCTACAGCAGTACTTC
CASSPGTGLQQYF
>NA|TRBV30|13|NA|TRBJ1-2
TGTGCCTGGGCAGATCAGTTTGACTATGGCTACACCTTC
CAWADQFDYGYTF
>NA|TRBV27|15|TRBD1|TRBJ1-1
TGTGCCAGCAGTTTAGTCGGGACAGGGAACACTGAAGCTTTCTTT
CASSLVGTGNTEAFF
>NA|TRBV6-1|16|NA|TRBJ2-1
TGTGCCAGCAGTGAACCTACGCAGGGCTCCTACAATGAGCAGTTCTTC
CASSEPTQGSYNEQFF
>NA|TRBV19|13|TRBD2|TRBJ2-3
TGTGCCAGTAGTCTCTGGACTAGCGGTTCGCAGTATTTT
CASSLWTSGSQYF
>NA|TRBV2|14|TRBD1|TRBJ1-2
TGTGCCAGCAGTGTTGCAGGGGGCGCGGGAGGCTACACCTTC
CASSVAGGAGGYTF
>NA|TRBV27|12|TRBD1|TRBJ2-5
TGTGCCAGCAGGACAGGGTGGGAGACCCAGTACTTC
CASRTGWETQYF
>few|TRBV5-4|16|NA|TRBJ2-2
TGTGCCAGCAGCTTGGCGACGTTTCAGGGGCCGGGGGAGCTGTTTTTT
CASSLATFQGPGELFF
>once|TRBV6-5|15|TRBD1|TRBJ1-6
TGTGCCAGCAGGGGACAGGGGGCGAGGAATTCACCCCTCCACTTT
CASRGQGARNSPLHF
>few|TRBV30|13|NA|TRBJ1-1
TGTGCCTGGGACAGCTACATGAACACTGAAGCTTTCTTT
CAWDSYMNTEAFF
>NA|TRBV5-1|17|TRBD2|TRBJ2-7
TGCGCCAGCAGCTTAAGTCGACTAGCGGGAGGTAACTACGAGCAGTACTTC
CASSLSRLAGGNYEQYF
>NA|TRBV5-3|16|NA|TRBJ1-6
TGTGCCAGAAGCTTGGGGGGGCTAGAGGGGAATTCACCCCTCCACTTT
CARSLGGLEGNSPLHF
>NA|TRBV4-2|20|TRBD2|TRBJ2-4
TGTGCCAGCAGCCAAGATCCCGCTGCGATCGCTAGCGGGACAAAAAACATTCAGTACTTC
CASSQDPAAIASGTKNIQYF
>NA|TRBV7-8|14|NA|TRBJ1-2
TGTGCCAGCAGCTCAACCCCGGAGTACTATGGCTACACCTTC
CASSSTPEYYGYTF
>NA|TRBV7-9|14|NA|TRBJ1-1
TGTGCCAGCAGCCGAACAGGGTCAAACACTGAAGCTTTCTTT
CASSRTGSNTEAFF
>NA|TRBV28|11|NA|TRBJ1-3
TGTGCCAGCAGAACGAGTTACACCATATATTTT
CASRTSYTIYF
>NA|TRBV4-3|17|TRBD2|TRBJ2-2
TGCGCCAGCAGCCAAGATGGAGCGGGGGGGCATTTCGGGGAGCTGTTTTTT
CASSQDGAGGHFGELFF
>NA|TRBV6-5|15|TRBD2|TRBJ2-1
TGTGCCAGCAGACCCTCGCGGACTAGCGGGTATGAGCAGTTCTTC
CASRPSRTSGYEQFF
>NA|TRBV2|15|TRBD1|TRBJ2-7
TGTGCCAGCACCGACCGACAGGGACCAACCTACGAGCAGTACTTC
CASTDRQGPTYEQYF
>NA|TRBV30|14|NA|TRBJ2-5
TGTGCCTGGAGTGGGGGACATTTTCAAGAGACCCAGTACTTC
CAWSGGHFQETQYF
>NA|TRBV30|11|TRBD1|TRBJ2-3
TGTGCCTCGGACAGGGCAGATACGCAGTATTTT
CASDRADTQYF
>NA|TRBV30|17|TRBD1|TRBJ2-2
TGTGCCTGGAGTAACGTCCTGGGACAGGGGTTTGCCGGGGAGCTGTTTTTT
CAWSNVLGQGFAGELFF
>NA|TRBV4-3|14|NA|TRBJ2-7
TGCGCCAGCAGCCACCTCCGGGACAACTACGAGCAGTACTTC
CASSHLRDNYEQYF
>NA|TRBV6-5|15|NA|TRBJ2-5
TGTGCCAGCAGTTACTCGACGGGGGTACAAGAGACCCAGTACTTC
CASSYSTGVQETQYF
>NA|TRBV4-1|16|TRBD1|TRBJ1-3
TGCGCCAGCAGCCAAGTACCGGGACAGGGGGGAAACACCATATATTTT
CASSQVPGQGGNTIYF
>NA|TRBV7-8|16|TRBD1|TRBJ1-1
TGTGCCAGCAGCGGCACAGGGGGGGGGATGAACACTGAAGCTTTCTTT
CASSGTGGGMNTEAFF
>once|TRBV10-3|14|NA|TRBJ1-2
TGTGCCATTACTGCTAATGGGCAGAACTATGGCTACACCTTC
CAITANGQNYGYTF
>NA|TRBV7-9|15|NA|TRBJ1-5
TGTGCCAGCTCCACACGTGGGGGGGGCGATCAGCCCCAGCATTTT
CASSTRGGGDQPQHF
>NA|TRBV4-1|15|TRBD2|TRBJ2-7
TGCGCCAGCAAGGAAGAGGCGGGAGTAGGCTACGAGCAGTACTTC
CASKEEAGVGYEQYF
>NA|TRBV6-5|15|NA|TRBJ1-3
TGTGCCAGCAGTGGTCCGGGGGGCCTTGGAAACACCATATATTTT
CASSGPGGLGNTIYF
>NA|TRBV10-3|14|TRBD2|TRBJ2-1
TGTGCCATCACCCCGAGGGCGGGGGTCAATGAGCAGTTCTTC
CAITPRAGVNEQFF
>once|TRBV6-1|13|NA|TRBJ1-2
TGTGCCAGCAGCCCCGGAGGGCGGGATGGCTACACCTTC
CASSPGGRDGYTF
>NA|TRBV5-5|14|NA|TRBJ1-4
TGTGCCAGCAGCTACGGGAGTGGGGATGAAAAACTGTTTTTT
CASSYGSGDEKLFF
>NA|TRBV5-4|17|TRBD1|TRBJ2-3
TGTGCCAGCAGCTCGGGACAGGGGAAAGTAAGCACAGATACGCAGTATTTT
CASSSGQGKVSTDTQYF
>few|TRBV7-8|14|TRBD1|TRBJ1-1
TGTGCCAGCAGCCGGGACAGGGCGGGGACTGAAGCTTTCTTT
CASSRDRAGTEAFF
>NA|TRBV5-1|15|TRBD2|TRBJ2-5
TGCGCCAGCAGCTATAGGACTAGCGGGAGTCGGGAGCAGTACTTC
CASSYRTSGSREQYF
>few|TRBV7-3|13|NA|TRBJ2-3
TGTGCCAGCAGCTCCCTGGCGGGAGATACGCAGTATTTT
CASSSLAGDTQYF
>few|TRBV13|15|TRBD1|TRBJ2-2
TGTGCCAGCAGCGTGTGGGACAGCCCTAACGGGGAGCTGTTTTTT
CASSVWDSPNGELFF
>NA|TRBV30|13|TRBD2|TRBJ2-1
TGTGCCTGGAGTGTAGCGGGGTACAATGAGCAGTTCTTC
CAWSVAGYNEQFF
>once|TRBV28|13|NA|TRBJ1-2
TGTGCCAGCAGCCAAACGGCGGCGCAAGGCTACACCTTC
CASSQTAAQGYTF
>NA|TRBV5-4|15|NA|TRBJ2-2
TGTGCCAGCAGCTTGATTGGAGGAAACACCGGGGAGCTGTTTTTT
CASSLIGGNTGELFF
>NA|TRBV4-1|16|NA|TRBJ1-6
TGCGCCAGCAGCCAAGGATTTGCAGGGGTAGGGTCACCCCTCCACTTT
CASSQGFAGVGSPLHF
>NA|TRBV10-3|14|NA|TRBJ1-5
TGTGCCATCAGTGAGGACAGGAGTCTTCAGCCCCAGCATTTT
CAISEDRSLQPQHF
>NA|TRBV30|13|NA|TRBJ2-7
TGTGCCTGGCTCGGGGAATTGGGGTACGAGCAGTACTTC
CAWLGELGYEQYF
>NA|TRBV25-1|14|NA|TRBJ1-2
TGTGCCAGCAGTCCCCCAGACAGGTCGGGTGGCTACACCTTC
CASSPPDRSGGYTF
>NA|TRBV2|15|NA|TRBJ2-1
TGTGCCAGCAGTAAATCCGCGGCCCGATACAATGAGCAGTTCTTC
CASSKSAARYNEQFF
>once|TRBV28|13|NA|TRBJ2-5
TGTGCCAGCAGTTCTACAGGGCTGGAGACCCAGTACTTC
CASSSTGLETQYF
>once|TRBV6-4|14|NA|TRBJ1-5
TGTGCCAGCAGTGAGGTGGGGGGTAGTCAGCCCCAGCATTTT
CASSEVGGSQPQHF
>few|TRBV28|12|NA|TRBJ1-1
TGTGCCAGCAGTTTCCGGAACACTGAAGCTTTCTTT
CASSFRNTEAFF
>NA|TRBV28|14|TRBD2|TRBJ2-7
TGTGCCAGCAGTTTAGGTAGCGGGAGCTACGAGCAGTACTTC
CASSLGSGSYEQYF
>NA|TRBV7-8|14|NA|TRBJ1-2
TGTGCCAGCACCCTAAGGGGGGGTAACTATGGCTACACCTTC
CASTLRGGNYGYTF
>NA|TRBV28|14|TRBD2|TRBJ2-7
TGTGCCAGCAGTACTTTGCGGGAGCCCTACGAGCAGTACTTC
CASSTLREPYEQYF
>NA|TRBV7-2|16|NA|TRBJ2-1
TGTGCCAGCAGCTACCAAGCGGGCCATCCCTACAATGAGCAGTTCTTC
CASSYQAGHPYNEQFF
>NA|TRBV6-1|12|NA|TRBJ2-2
TGTGCCAGCAGCCTATTTACCGGGGAGCTGTTTTTT
CASSLFTGELFF
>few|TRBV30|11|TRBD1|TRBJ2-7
TGTGCCTGGAGTTTGGGACAGGAGGAGTACTTC
CAWSLGQEEYF
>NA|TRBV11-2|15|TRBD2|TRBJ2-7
TGTGCCAGCAGCCCACGGACTAGCGGGAGTTACGAGCAGTACTTC
CASSPRTSGSYEQYF
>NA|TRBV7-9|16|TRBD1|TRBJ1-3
TGTGCCAGCAGCATGACAGGGGGGATCTCTGGAAACACCATATATTTT
CASSMTGGISGNTIYF